These 25 T cell receptor beta chains came from one sample sequenced in a study of blood T cell repertoires in COVID-19. Libraries were prepared by immunoSEQ multiplex PCR; TCRdb keeps only in-frame clonotypes and omits some of them. The sample has over 15,000 clones; roughly 89% are singletons. Material for sequencing was peripheral blood. The receptors derive from a human donor in a cohort sampled during active COVID-19.

The genes are TRBV4-2 and TRBJ1-6, with D perhaps matching TRBD1 (5 bases). The CDR3 consists of 16 residues. The germline gives CDR1 LGHNA, CDR2 YNFKEQ. Trimming removed 1 base from V and 5 bases from J, with 12 bases in between. The CDR3 nucleotides are TGTGCCAGCAGCCAAGCTCTTGTAGGGGATAATTCACCCCTCCACTTT. As protein: CASSQALVGDNSPLHF.

This rearrangement joins TRBV9 to TRBJ2-3; 8 bases match TRBD2. In germline, CDR1 is SGDLS, CDR2 YYNGEE. The CDR3 loop spans 15 amino acids. The V segment lost 1 base and the J segment 0 bases; nucleotides outside the gene matches: 1. CDR3 sequence (DNA): TGTGCCAGCAGCGTAACTAGCGGAAGCACAGATACGCAGTATTTT. Amino acids: CASSVTSGSTDTQYF.

This chain uses TRBV29-1 with TRBJ2-7; no clear D gene. The V end lost 5 bases, the J end lost 0 bases, and 8 bases lay between the germline ends. The V gene's germline CDR1 is SQVTM and CDR2 ANQGSEA. There are 12 residues in the CDR3. CDR3 DNA: TGCAGCGTTTTAACCAGCTCCTACGAGCAGTACTTC. Protein: CSVLTSSYEQYF.

The rearrangement joins TRBV7-2 to TRBJ2-7, with D possibly matching TRBD1 (7 bases). The length of the CDR3 is 14 residues. CDR1 is SGHTA, CDR2 FQGNSA, per germline. Trimming removed 7 bases at V and 7 bases at J, with 20 bases between. CDR3 sequence reads: CASKYSGARGEQYF. In DNA, the CDR3 is TGTGCCAGCAAGTATTCGGGGGCCAGGGGGGAGCAGTACTTC.

This chain links TRBV9 with TRBJ2-7, with D tentatively TRBD2 (5 bases). This CDR3 has 16 amino acids. Germline loops: CDR1 SGDLS, CDR2 YYNGEE. V dropped 0 bases and J dropped 0 bases, with 13 bases sitting between them. The CDR3: CASSVDSAAYSYEQYF. The CDR3 nucleotides read TGTGCCAGCAGCGTAGACTCAGCGGCATACTCCTACGAGCAGTACTTC. The variable domain in full, with the rest retrieved from reference TRBV9 and TRBJ2-7, is DSGVTQTPKHLITATGQRVTLRCSPRSGDLSVYWYQQSLDQGLQFLIQYYNGEERAKGNILERFSAQQFPDLHSELNLSSLELGDSALYFCASSVDSAAYSYEQYFGPGTRLTVT.

The chain employs TRBV5-4 and TRBJ1-1; a weak D match, TRBD1 (5 bases). Germline V gives CDR1 SGHNT, CDR2 YYREEE (reference sequence). There are 13 residues in the CDR3. V gave up 3 bases and J gave up 9 bases, with 15 bases separating them. The CDR3 region is CASSSQGPGQAFF. The CDR3 nucleotides are TGTGCCAGCAGCTCGCAGGGTCCTGGGCAAGCTTTCTTT.

The rearrangement joins TRBV28 to TRBJ1-4; TRBD1 is a possible D gene (6 bases). The germline V gene encodes CDR1 MDHEN and CDR2 SYDVKM. V was trimmed by 5 bases and J by 11 bases, leaving 18 bases between them. This CDR3 is 14 amino acids long. The CDR3 DNA reads as TGTGCCAGCAGTCCAGGGGTTCAAGCTATTAAACTGTTTTTT. The encoded protein is CASSPGVQAIKLFF.

This clone turned up a few times. This chain connects TRBV5-1 to TRBJ2-7, with D perhaps matching TRBD1 (6 bases). V lost 0 bases and J 2 bases, leaving 9 bases between the germline ends. The germline V gene has CDR1 SGHRS and CDR2 YFSETQ. CDR3 length: 14 amino acids. The CDR3 region is CASSLAGQAYEQYF. The CDR3 DNA reads as TGCGCCAGCAGCTTGGCGGGACAAGCCTACGAGCAGTACTTC.

Only one count was recorded for this clone. The rearrangement joins TRBV14 to TRBJ1-4, with D maybe TRBD1 (6 bases). Germline V lookup: CDR1 SGHDN, CDR2 FVKESK. This CDR3 has 15 residues. V was shortened by 5 bases and J by 8 bases, with 18 bases between the two germline ends. This CDR3 is CASSETQGAGEKLFF. In nucleotides, the CDR3 is TGTGCCAGCAGCGAAACACAGGGCGCGGGCGAAAAACTGTTTTTT.

The chain joins TRBV19 to TRBJ2-1, with D perhaps matching TRBD1 (6 bases). Germline CDR1 reads LNHDA; CDR2 reads SQIVND (reference sequence). CDR3 size: 14 residues. Trimming took 1 base from V and 13 from J, leaving 17 bases between them. The DNA of the CDR3 is TGTGCCAGTAGTATAGCCGTAGGGGGACATAACCAGTTCTTC. Protein product: CASSIAVGGHNQFF.

V gene TRBV30 combines with J gene TRBJ1-5, with D maybe TRBD1 (5 bases). This CDR3 comprises 14 residues. Trimming removed 4 bases at V and 5 bases at J, with 15 bases between. Germline assignment: CDR1 GTSNPN and CDR2 SVGIG (reference sequence). DNA of the CDR3: TGTGCCTGGACCCCTGGGGCAGGTCATCAGCCCCAGCATTTT. Its translation: CAWTPGAGHQPQHF.

The J gene is TRBJ2-7, the V gene TRBV5-1; D not resolved. V lost 4 bases and J 6 bases, leaving 14 bases between the germline ends. The CDR3 is 13 amino acids. Germline V gene lookup returns CDR1 SGHRS and CDR2 YFSETQ. The CDR3, as DNA: TGCGCCAGCAGCCCCGACAATTCAGGCGAGCAGTACTTC. Translation gives CASSPDNSGEQYF.

The gene calls are TRBV5-6 and TRBJ1-4; TRBD1 matches 8 bases. Germline CDR1 SGHDT, CDR2 YYEEEE. Trimming removed 3 bases from V and 0 bases from J; junction bases left unmatched: 1. The length of the CDR3 is 15 residues. The DNA for the CDR3 is TGTGCCAGCAGCTCACAGGGGGCAACTAATGAAAAACTGTTTTTT. Translation: CASSSQGATNEKLFF.

The V gene is TRBV5-5, the J gene TRBJ2-1; 10 bases match TRBD1. The CDR3 covers 16 residues. After removal of 1 base from V and 5 bases from J, the junction contained 6 bases not matched to a gene. Germline CDR1 and CDR2: SGHKS and YYEKEE (reference sequence). The CDR3 DNA follows: TGTGCCAGCAGCTTGCCCCCGGGACAGGGGAACAATGAGCAGTTCTTC. It yields the protein CASSLPPGQGNNEQFF.

V usage is TRBV24-1 and J usage is TRBJ2-5; 11 nucleotides line up with TRBD2. This CDR3 comprises 15 residues. Trimming cost V 3 bases and J 3 bases; bases outside gene matches: 2. Germline CDR1 KGHDR, CDR2 SFDVKD. The CDR3, as DNA: TGTGCCACCAGTGATGTGGGACTAGCGGAAGAGACCCAGTACTTC. Its translation: CATSDVGLAEETQYF.

The genes are TRBV28 and TRBJ2-3, with unresolved D. This CDR3 region has 15 residues. Germline lookup yields CDR1 MDHEN and CDR2 SYDVKM. Trimming shortened V by 0 bases and J by 4 bases, and 11 bases separated the two germline ends. The CDR3 spells CASSLWVRSADTQYF. DNA for the CDR3: TGTGCCAGCAGTTTATGGGTGCGTTCGGCAGATACGCAGTATTTT.

The chain joins TRBV5-1 to TRBJ2-1; 9 bases agree with TRBD2. Germline V gene sequence: CDR1 SGHRS, CDR2 YFSETQ. V gave up 1 base and J gave up 8 bases; unmatched junction bases: 4. The CDR3 runs 14 residues. The CDR3 nucleotides are TGCGCCAGCAGCTTGTACGCGGGAGGGGATGAGCAGTTCTTC. Translating it yields CASSLYAGGDEQFF. Combining the CDR3 with reference TRBV5-1 and TRBJ2-1 gives the whole variable domain KAGVTQTPRYLIKTRGQQVTLSCSPISGHRSVSWYQQTPGQGLQFLFEYFSETQRNKGNFPGRFSGRQFSNSRSEMNVSTLELGDSALYLCASSLYAGGDEQFFGPGTRLTVL.

This sequence joins TRBV11-2 and TRBJ2-5; 10 nucleotides agree with TRBD2. The CDR3 length is 15 residues. The germline V gene encodes CDR1 SGHAT and CDR2 FQNNGV. The J segment lost 5 bases and the V segment lost 5 bases, leaving 8 bases of the junction unmatched. The chain's CDR3 is CASSMWTSGSETQYF. In DNA form, the CDR3 reads TGTGCCAGCAGCATGTGGACTAGCGGCTCGGAGACCCAGTACTTC.

The CDR3 nucleotides read TGTGCCAGCAAACCGGGACAGGGATACAATGAGCAGTTCTTC. Protein: CASKPGQGYNEQFF. The chain has TRBV6-5 and TRBJ2-1, with TRBD1 matching over 9 bases. CDR3 length: 14 residues. Germline V gene lookup returns CDR1 MNHEY and CDR2 SVGAGI. J lost 4 bases, V lost 7 bases, and 5 bases had no gene match.

The chain employs TRBV9 and TRBJ2-1; 7 bases match TRBD1. Germline loops: CDR1 SGDLS, CDR2 YYNGEE. Trimming at V came to 4 bases and at J to 5 bases, leaving 9 bases not matched to a gene. CDR3 size: 15 residues. The CDR3 is CASSPRGQTNNEQFF. In nucleotides, the CDR3 is TGTGCCAGCAGCCCCCGGGGACAGACTAACAATGAGCAGTTCTTC.

The CDR3 loop reads CASSTGGAETQYF. CDR3 sequence (DNA): TGTGCCAGCAGCACGGGGGGCGCGGAGACCCAGTACTTC. This rearrangement joins TRBV11-2 to TRBJ2-5, with a possible D match to TRBD2 (7 bases). Germline CDR1 reads SGHAT; CDR2 reads FQNNGV. CDR3 length: 13 amino acids. Trimming stripped 5 bases from V and 5 bases from J, with 12 bases between.

This chain links TRBV28 with TRBJ1-5, with a tentative D call TRBD1 (6 bases). The V end lost 5 bases, the J end lost 0 bases, and 8 bases lay between the germline ends. CDR3 size: 14 residues. The germline V gene has CDR1 MDHEN and CDR2 SYDVKM. The CDR3 loop is CASSGQYSNQPQHF. The DNA of the CDR3 is TGTGCCAGCAGTGGACAGTATAGCAATCAGCCCCAGCATTTT.

The J gene is TRBJ2-1, the V gene TRBV4-2; 9 bases map to TRBD2. The trim removed 0 bases at V and 5 bases at J, leaving 8 bases unmatched. Looked up from germline, CDR1 is LGHNA and CDR2 is YNFKEQ. The CDR3 length is 17 residues. CDR3 nucleotide sequence: TGTGCCAGCAGCCAAGATAGTTGGACTAGCGAAGACAATGAGCAGTTCTTC. It yields the protein CASSQDSWTSEDNEQFF.

This clone was counted only a few times. The DNA of the CDR3 is TGTGCCAGCAGTGAAGGGACTAGCGGGAGGTACGAGCAGTACTTC. It translates to CASSEGTSGRYEQYF. The chain employs TRBV7-6 and TRBJ2-7; 15 bases line up with TRBD2. V lost 6 bases to trimming and J lost 4 bases; unmatched junction nucleotides: 4. Germline V gene sequence: CDR1 SGHVS, CDR2 FNYEAQ. This CDR3 spans 15 amino acids. The full variable domain, completed using reference TRBV7-6 and TRBJ2-7, is GAGVSQSPRYKVTKRGQDVALRCDPISGHVSLYWYRQALGQGPEFLTYFNYEAQQDKSGLPNDRFSAERPEGSISTLTIQRTEQRDSAMYRCASSEGTSGRYEQYFGPGTRLTVT.

This chain joins TRBV7-9 and TRBJ2-1; no reliable D call. The CDR3 is 17 amino acids. Trimming stripped 5 bases from V and 6 bases from J, with 23 bases between. Germline loops: CDR1 SEHNR, CDR2 FQNEAQ (reference sequence). CDR3 in DNA: TGTGCCAGCAGCCCCCCCTTTAGGAGCAGTACGGGCAATGAGCAGTTCTTC. Its translation is CASSPPFRSSTGNEQFF.